This T cell receptor (beta chain) was observed in a study of identical twins. TCRdb re-called the 5' RACE reads with MiXCR, one entry per CDR3 protein. The sample includes around 960,000 distinct CDR3 sequences, about 12% of them seen just once. This clonotype was counted at least ten times. The same specimen was also included in a second study, on yellow fever vaccine responses in identical twins.

The source is a woman aged 18-35 years in good health. Specimen: PBMCs.

CDR3 sequence (DNA): TGTGCCAGCAGTCCTCCTCGAGGTGAGAACACTGAAGCTTTCTTT. This encodes CASSPPRGENTEAFF. The chain employs TRBV12-3 or TRBV12-4 and TRBJ1-1; unclear D gene. CDR3 length: 15 amino acids. The V and J ends lost 5 bases and 1 base respectively, with 14 bases between them.